This entry concerns a single TCR beta chain. Its specificity is unknown. Trimming cost V 3 bases and J 4 bases; bases outside gene matches: 6. CDR3 length: 15 amino acids. Germline CDR1 SGHVS, CDR2 FQNEAQ. Sequencing targeted expressed TCRB transcripts, as all isolated RNA had been reverse transcribed. Only in-frame clones appear in the TCRdb table, and some are missing; sequencing was by immunoSEQ multiplex PCR. The data show 130,000 to 150,000 clones, about 13% seen once. The source of the sample is a study of beta chain features in type 1 diabetes. On the study more broadly: The examined sorted cells totaled under 120 million across samples. General study points: When cDNA is sequenced, cells with high TCR expression could be over-represented. Shortening of TCRB CDR3s, moderate but significant, appeared in all four CD4+ subsets of Type 1 diabetes patients. Naive, central memory and Treg TCRB repertoires appeared more alike in patients than in healthy donors.

The chain employs TRBV7-8 and TRBJ2-3; 8 bases line up with TRBD1. The origin of this receptor is a man aged 18 to 30 with type 1 diabetes. The sample consisted of central memory CD4+ T cells from blood. CDR3 protein: CASSFGQGEADTQYF. In nucleotides, the CDR3 is TGTGCCAGCAGCTTCGGACAGGGCGAAGCAGATACGCAGTATTTT.